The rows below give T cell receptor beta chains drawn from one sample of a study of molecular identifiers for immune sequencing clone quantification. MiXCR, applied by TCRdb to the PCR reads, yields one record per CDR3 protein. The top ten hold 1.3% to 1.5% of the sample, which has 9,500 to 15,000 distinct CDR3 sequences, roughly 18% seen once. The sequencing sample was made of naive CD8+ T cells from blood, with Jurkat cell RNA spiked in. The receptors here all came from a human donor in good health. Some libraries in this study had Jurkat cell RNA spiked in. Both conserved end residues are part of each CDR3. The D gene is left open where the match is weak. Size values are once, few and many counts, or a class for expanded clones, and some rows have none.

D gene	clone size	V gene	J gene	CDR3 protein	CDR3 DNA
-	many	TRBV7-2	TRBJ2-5	CASSLWLELTAQETQYF	TGTGCCAGCAGCTTATGGTTAGAGTTAACGGCCCAAGAGACCCAGTACTTC
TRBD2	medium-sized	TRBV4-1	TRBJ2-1	CASSQVGTSGEQFF	TGCGCCAGCAGCCAGGTAGGGACTAGCGGTGAGCAGTTCTTC
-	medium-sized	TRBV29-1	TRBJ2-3	CSARLWVGGRDTQYF	TGCAGCGCCCGCCTATGGGTGGGGGGGCGAGATACGCAGTATTTT
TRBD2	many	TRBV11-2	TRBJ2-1	CASSSHSGREGRGEQFF	TGTGCCAGCAGCTCTCACAGTGGGCGGGAGGGCCGGGGTGAGCAGTTCTTC
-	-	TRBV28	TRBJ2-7	CASSFGGRSGPSYEQYF	TGTGCCAGCAGTTTCGGTGGCCGGAGCGGGCCCTCCTACGAGCAGTACTTC
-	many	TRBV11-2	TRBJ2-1	CATEFWGRDEQFF	TGTGCCACCGAGTTCTGGGGACGTGATGAGCAGTTCTTC
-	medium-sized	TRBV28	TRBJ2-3	CASSTNRASERQFFTDTQYF	TGTGCCAGCAGTACCAACAGGGCTAGCGAACGCCAATTCTTCACAGATACGCAGTATTTT
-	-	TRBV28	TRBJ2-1	CAISSAGNEQFF	TGTGCCATCAGTAGCGCCGGGAATGAGCAGTTCTTC
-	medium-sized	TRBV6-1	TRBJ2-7	CASSEAGESYEQYF	TGTGCCAGCAGTGAAGCAGGGGAATCCTACGAGCAGTACTTC
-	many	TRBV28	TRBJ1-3	CASSARGGYGNTIYF	TGTGCCAGCAGTGCCCGTGGGGGGTATGGAAACACCATATATTTT
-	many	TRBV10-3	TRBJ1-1	CAISETGRTEAFF	TGTGCCATCAGTGAGACGGGAAGAACTGAAGCTTTCTTT
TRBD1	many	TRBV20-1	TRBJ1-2	CSARDVTGGEIYNYGYTF	TGCAGTGCTAGAGATGTGACAGGGGGCGAAATTTATAACTATGGCTACACCTTC
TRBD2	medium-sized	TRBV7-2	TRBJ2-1	CASSLTASGRNYNEQFF	TGTGCCAGCAGCTTAACGGCTAGCGGGAGGAACTACAATGAGCAGTTCTTC
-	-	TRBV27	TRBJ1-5	CASSLSAWWSNQPQHF	TGTGCCAGCAGTTTATCAGCCTGGTGGAGCAATCAGCCCCAGCATTTT
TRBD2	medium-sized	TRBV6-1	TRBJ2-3	CASSRLAASTDTQYF	TGTGCCAGCAGTCGACTAGCAGCTAGCACAGATACGCAGTATTTT
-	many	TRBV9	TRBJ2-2	CASGVVVGSTGELFF	TGTGCCAGCGGCGTAGTCGTCGGATCGACCGGGGAGCTGTTTTTT
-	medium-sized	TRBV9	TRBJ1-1	CASSVFEAKNTEAFF	TGTGCCAGCAGCGTATTTGAGGCGAAGAACACTGAAGCTTTCTTT
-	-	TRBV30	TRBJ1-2	CAWSVAGNNYTF	TGTGCCTGGAGTGTAGCAGGGAATAACTACACCTTC
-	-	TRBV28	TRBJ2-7	CASSLWGVSYEQYF	TGTGCCAGCAGTTTGTGGGGTGTCTCCTACGAGCAGTACTTC
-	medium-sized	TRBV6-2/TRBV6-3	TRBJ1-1	CASKKGTIEAFF	TGTGCCAGCAAAAAGGGGACAATTGAAGCTTTCTTT
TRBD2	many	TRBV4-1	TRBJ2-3	CASSASGSMDTQYF	TGCGCCAGCAGCGCTAGCGGGAGTATGGATACGCAGTATTTT
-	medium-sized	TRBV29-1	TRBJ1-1	CSVADYTEAFF	TGCAGCGTTGCGGACTACACTGAAGCTTTCTTT
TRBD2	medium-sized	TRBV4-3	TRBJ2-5	CASSHGPGLAGSGRQETQYF	TGCGCCAGCAGCCATGGACCGGGACTAGCGGGATCCGGTCGACAAGAGACCCAGTACTTC
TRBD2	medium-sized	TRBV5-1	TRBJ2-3	CASSHSSGSSTDTQYF	TGCGCCAGCAGCCATTCTAGCGGGAGTAGCACAGATACGCAGTATTTT
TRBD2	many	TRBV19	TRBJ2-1	CASSPTSGNYNEQFF	TGTGCCAGTAGTCCTACTAGCGGGAATTACAATGAGCAGTTCTTC
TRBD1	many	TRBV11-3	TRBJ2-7	CASSPGQGAYEQYF	TGTGCCAGCAGCCCCGGACAGGGGGCCTACGAGCAGTACTTC
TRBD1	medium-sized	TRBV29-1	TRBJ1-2	CSVPETGPYGYTF	TGCAGCGTTCCAGAGACAGGGCCCTATGGCTACACCTTC
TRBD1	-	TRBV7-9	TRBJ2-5	CASSPRDRETQYF	TGTGCCAGCAGCCCTCGGGACAGGGAGACCCAGTACTTC
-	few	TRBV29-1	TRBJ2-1	CSVEDWGVRSGNEQFF	TGCAGCGTTGAAGATTGGGGGGTGCGCTCGGGCAATGAGCAGTTCTTC
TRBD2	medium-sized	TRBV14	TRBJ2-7	CASSHRAAGDLFYEQYF	TGTGCCAGCAGCCACCGTGCCGCGGGGGACCTGTTCTACGAGCAGTACTTC
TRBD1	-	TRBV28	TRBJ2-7	CASRSAGTGGYGQYF	TGTGCCAGCAGGTCAGCCGGGACAGGGGGCTACGGGCAGTACTTC
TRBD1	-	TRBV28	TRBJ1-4	CASSLRGQGLSNEKLFF	TGTGCCAGCAGTTTAAGAGGACAGGGCTTGTCTAATGAAAAACTGTTTTTT
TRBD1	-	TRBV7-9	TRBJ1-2	CASSTSGGYYGYTF	TGTGCCAGCAGCACCTCAGGGGGCTACTATGGCTACACCTTC
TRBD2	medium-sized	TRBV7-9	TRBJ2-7	CASSLNKGLAVYEQYF	TGTGCCAGCAGCTTAAATAAGGGACTAGCGGTGTACGAGCAGTACTTC
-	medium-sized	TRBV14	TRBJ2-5	CASSQDSGLLETQYF	TGTGCCAGCAGCCAAGATTCGGGTCTTCTCGAGACCCAGTACTTC
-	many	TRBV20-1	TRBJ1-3	CSAESYSGNTIYF	TGCAGTGCGGAGAGCTACTCTGGAAACACCATATATTTT
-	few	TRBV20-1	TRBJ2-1	CSAREPGAHYNEQFF	TGCAGTGCTAGAGAACCGGGAGCACACTACAATGAGCAGTTCTTC
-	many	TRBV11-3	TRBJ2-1	CASSSRSGSMINEQFF	TGTGCCAGCAGCTCCCGAAGTGGGAGTATGATCAATGAGCAGTTCTTC
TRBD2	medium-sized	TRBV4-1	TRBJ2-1	CASSQTSGYNEQFF	TGCGCCAGCAGCCAAACTAGCGGCTACAATGAGCAGTTCTTC
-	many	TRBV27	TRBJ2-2	CASNSGANTGELFF	TGTGCCAGCAATAGCGGAGCGAACACCGGGGAGCTGTTTTTT
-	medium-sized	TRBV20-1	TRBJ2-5	CSAPTRRETQYF	TGCAGTGCTCCGACTCGGAGGGAGACCCAGTACTTC
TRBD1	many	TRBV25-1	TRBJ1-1	CASSDYGTVNTEAFF	TGTGCCAGCAGTGACTATGGGACAGTGAACACTGAAGCTTTCTTT
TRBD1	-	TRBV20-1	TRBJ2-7	CSATGTERGYEQYF	TGCAGTGCAACCGGGACAGAAAGGGGCTACGAGCAGTACTTC
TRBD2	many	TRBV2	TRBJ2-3	CASSVLAGVSDTQYF	TGTGCCAGCAGTGTTCTAGCGGGAGTCTCGGATACGCAGTATTTT
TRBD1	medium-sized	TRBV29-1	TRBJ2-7	CSVLRPGQGNHEQYF	TGCAGCGTTTTGCGACCGGGACAGGGGAATCACGAGCAGTACTTC
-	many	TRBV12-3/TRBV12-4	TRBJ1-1	CASSLGTSDMGVF	TGTGCCAGCAGTTTAGGGACATCCGATATGGGCGTCTTT